The present T cell receptor beta chain was sequenced within a study of CD8 T cells in ankylosing spondylitis. Libraries of TCR beta came from quantitative 5'-RACE with molecular barcodes. TCRdb reanalysed the 5' RACE reads using MiXCR and keeps one entry per CDR3 protein. This sample has fewer than 200,000 distinct CDR3 sequences, with around 8.9% found just once. The V and J ends lost 4 bases and 1 base respectively, with 8 bases between them. Germline V gene lookup returns CDR1 MDHEN and CDR2 SYDVKM. This CDR3 comprises 14 residues. This clonotype was counted between two and nine times. Its antigen is unknown. The study's findings and limits: Disease-linked clones were found to be CD8+ and relatively rare in peripheral blood.

The chain recombines TRBV28 with TRBJ2-1; D is ambiguous. The sequence derives from a female donor with ankylosing spondylitis or in good health (not recorded which). The sequencing sample was made of blood, either unsorted or a sorted T cell fraction (not recorded which). The CDR3 DNA follows: TGTGCCAGCAGTTATATGGAATCCTACAATGAGCAGTTCTTC. Amino acids: CASSYMESYNEQFF.